These 25 T cell receptor beta chains came from one sample sequenced in a study of T-cell reconstitution after alpha-beta-depleted transplantation in children. A library of TCRbeta sequences, prepared with unique molecular identifiers, was generated. TCRdb itself ran the PCR reads through MiXCR, one entry per CDR3 protein. The profile shows about 500,000 distinct CDR3 sequences, less than 35% of them singletons. The material sequenced was PBMCs from the stem cell graft donor, taken from the stem cell graft. These receptors all come from a human donor who donated a stem cell graft to a child with aplastic anemia.

V is TRBV6-5 and J is TRBJ2-3; D is unresolved. The V gene's germline CDR1 is MNHEY and CDR2 SVGAGI. Trimming pared 0 bases from V and 6 bases from J, leaving 10 bases between. The CDR3 covers 14 residues. This chain's CDR3 is CASSYSYYHDTQYF. Written as DNA, the CDR3 is TGTGCCAGCAGTTACTCGTACTACCACGATACGCAGTATTTT.

This clonotype was found once. The V and J genes are TRBV24-1 and TRBJ2-7; D assignment may be TRBD1 or TRBD2 (6 bases each). This CDR3 comprises 13 residues. Trimming removed 9 bases from V and 3 bases from J, with 14 bases in between. CDR1 is KGHDR, CDR2 SFDVKD, per germline. The CDR3, as DNA: TGTGCCACCGGCACCGGGGGCCTCTACGAGCAGTACGTC. Its protein product is CATGTGGLYEQYV.

This chain connects TRBV6-2 or TRBV6-3 to TRBJ2-7, with 9 bases identical to TRBD2. Trimming removed 5 bases from V and 3 bases from J; junction bases left unmatched: 20. Per the germline V gene, CDR1 is MNHEY and CDR2 is SVGEGT. This CDR3 comprises 19 residues. CDR3 DNA sequence: TGTGCCAGCAGTCGCACACGGCGGGGAAATAGCGGGAGTATCTACGAGCAGTACGTC. It translates to CASSRTRRGNSGSIYEQYV.

J is TRBJ2-3 and V is TRBV29-1; TRBD1 aligns across 7 bases. Germline-derived CDR1 and CDR2 are SQVTM and ANQGSEA. This CDR3 is 12 amino acids long. Trimming at V came to 2 bases and at J to 4 bases, leaving 0 bases not matched to a gene. This CDR3 is CSVERGPDTQYF. The CDR3 DNA follows: TGCAGCGTTGAAAGGGGGCCAGATACGCAGTATTTT.

This chain uses TRBV19 with TRBJ2-1; 9 positions agree with TRBD2. With V trimmed by 0 bases and J by 7 bases, 10 bases remained unmatched. CDR1 is LNHDA, CDR2 SQIVND, per germline (reference sequence). This CDR3 is built from 17 residues. CDR3 loop: CASSIDYGAGGLNEQFF. The CDR3 region has the DNA TGTGCCAGTAGTATAGACTATGGGGCGGGAGGGTTGAATGAGCAGTTCTTC.

This clonotype has at least ten counts. The chain has TRBV6-5 and TRBJ1-3; D unclear. The length of the CDR3 is 16 residues. Germline V gives CDR1 MNHEY, CDR2 SVGAGI. V was shortened by 3 bases and J by 0 bases, with 12 bases between the two germline ends. The CDR3 spells CASSYSGPGSGNTIYF. DNA of the CDR3: TGTGCCAGCAGTTATTCCGGGCCCGGCTCTGGAAACACCATATATTTT.

The rearrangement joins TRBV27 to TRBJ2-5; the match to TRBD1 covers 9 bases. J gave up 7 bases and V 6 bases, and 12 bases lay outside the gene matches. The CDR3 runs to 15 residues. Germline lookup yields CDR1 MNHEY and CDR2 SMNVEV (reference sequence). CDR3 DNA sequence: TGTGCCAGCAGACCCACAACAGGGGGCGCCGGGACCCAGTACTTC. Translated, it gives CASRPTTGGAGTQYF.

The J gene is TRBJ2-7, the V gene TRBV27; 12 positions agree with TRBD2. CDR1 is MNHEY, CDR2 SMNVEV, per germline (reference sequence). The CDR3 runs to 14 residues. The J segment lost 2 bases and the V segment lost 7 bases, leaving 3 bases of the junction unmatched. CDR3 protein: CASTRTSGAYEQYF. The CDR3 DNA is TGTGCCAGCACCAGGACTAGCGGGGCCTACGAGCAGTACTTC.

This sequence joins TRBV7-2 and TRBJ2-7, with D perhaps TRBD1 (5 bases). The CDR3 length is 14 residues. The V and J ends lost 3 bases and 1 base respectively, with 10 bases between them. Germline assignment: CDR1 SGHTA and CDR2 FQGNSA. This CDR3 is CASSFPTVSYEQYF. The CDR3 DNA is TGTGCCAGCAGCTTCCCGACAGTTTCCTACGAGCAGTACTTC.

This clonotype was counted between two and nine times. The V gene is TRBV9, the J gene TRBJ1-1; D is perhaps TRBD1 (5 bases). The CDR3 length is 12 residues. From germline, CDR1 is SGDLS and CDR2 YYNGEE. V shed 3 bases and J shed 5 bases, with 8 bases lying between them. The CDR3 DNA is TGTGCCAGCAGCGGGGGACCGACTGAAGCTTTCTTT. Amino acid sequence: CASSGGPTEAFF.

V usage is TRBV12-3 or TRBV12-4 and J usage is TRBJ2-6; TRBD2 might be the D (6 bases). V was cut by 5 bases and J by 0 bases, with 8 bases left in between. The CDR3 spans 15 residues. The CDR3 DNA reads as TGTGCCAGCAGTACGGGGGTCTCTGGGGCCAACGTCCTGACTTTC. Its protein product is CASSTGVSGANVLTF.

This chain uses TRBV11-3 with TRBJ1-1, with 9 nucleotides matching TRBD1. Trimming cost V 2 bases and J 7 bases; bases outside gene matches: 5. Looked up from germline, CDR1 is SGHNT and CDR2 is YENEEA. This CDR3 has 14 amino acids. Here the CDR3 DNA reads TGTGCCAGCAGCTTACTGAGGGACAGGGATGAAGCTTTCTTT. It codes for CASSLLRDRDEAFF.

The chain is built from TRBV20-1 and TRBJ1-5; tentative D call: TRBD1 (5 bases). Trimming took 1 base from V and 4 from J, leaving 8 bases between them. The CDR3 sequence is 13 residues long. The germline CDR1 and CDR2 sequences are DFQATT and SNEGSKA (reference sequence). The CDR3 DNA is TGCAGTGCTAGAGCTCAGGGTAATCAGCCCCAGCATTTT. It yields the protein CSARAQGNQPQHF.

This clonotype turned up a few times. This chain joins TRBV9 and TRBJ2-1; 8 positions match TRBD2. This CDR3 is 18 amino acids long. CDR1 and CDR2 (germline): SGDLS, YYNGEE. V lost 4 bases, J lost 4 bases, and 16 bases stayed unmatched. CDR3 loop: CASSSSLVPSGRYNEQFF. CDR3 nucleotides: TGTGCCAGCAGCTCTTCCCTCGTGCCTAGCGGGCGTTACAATGAGCAGTTCTTC.

The sample holds a few counts of this clonotype. The gene calls are TRBV30 and TRBJ2-1; no clear D gene. Trimming stripped 3 bases from V and 6 bases from J, with 12 bases between. The CDR3 extends over 13 amino acids. Germline lookup yields CDR1 GTSNPN and CDR2 SVGIG (reference sequence). For the CDR3, the DNA is TGTGCCTGGAGCCCTCAGGTTTTCAATGAGCAGTTCTTC. It translates to CAWSPQVFNEQFF.

This clonotype has just a few counts. The chain joins TRBV27 to TRBJ1-5; D unclear. This CDR3 has 15 amino acids. Per germline, CDR1 MNHEY and CDR2 SMNVEV (reference sequence). Trimming removed 4 bases at V and 4 bases at J, with 14 bases between. The CDR3: CASSSNTDGNQPQHF. In DNA, the CDR3 is TGTGCCAGCAGTTCCAATACGGACGGAAATCAGCCCCAGCATTTT.

The sample holds a few counts of this clonotype. The chain joins TRBV10-3 to TRBJ2-7; 8 bases agree with TRBD1. Per the germline V gene, CDR1 is ENHRY and CDR2 is SYGVKD. This CDR3 has 14 amino acids. V trimming: 5 bases; J trimming: 1 base; junction bases outside the gene matches: 4. CDR3 region: CAISSTGGSYEQYV. The DNA for the CDR3 is TGTGCCATCAGTTCTACAGGGGGGTCCTACGAGCAGTACGTC.

The chain couples TRBV7-2 to TRBJ2-1; D is perhaps TRBD1 (5 bases). This CDR3 is 15 amino acids long. V was cut by 1 base and J by 1 base, with 8 bases left in between. From germline, CDR1 is SGHTA and CDR2 FQGNSA. CDR3: CASSLDRYSYNEQFF. The CDR3 DNA follows: TGTGCCAGCAGCTTAGACAGGTATTCCTACAATGAGCAGTTCTTC.

The CDR3 region is CASSQGQENQPQHF. The CDR3 bases are TGTGCCAGCAGCCAGGGACAGGAGAATCAGCCCCAGCATTTT. V is TRBV3-1 and J is TRBJ1-5; 8 bases fit TRBD1. The trim removed 3 bases at V and 4 bases at J, leaving 2 bases unmatched. The germline gives CDR1 LGHDT, CDR2 YNNKEL (reference sequence). This CDR3 comprises 14 residues.

The chain combines TRBV5-1 with TRBJ1-4; D possibly corresponds to TRBD1 (6 bases). Trimming removed 4 bases from V and 0 bases from J, with 10 bases in between. This CDR3 has 15 amino acids. The V gene's germline CDR1 is SGHRS and CDR2 YFSETQ. CDR3 sequence: CASSAWTATNEKLFF. In nucleotides, the CDR3 is TGCGCCAGCAGCGCGTGGACAGCAACTAATGAAAAACTGTTTTTT.

The chain has TRBV7-8 and TRBJ2-7; D gene ambiguous. This CDR3 has 16 residues. Germline assignment: CDR1 SGHVS and CDR2 FQNEAQ. Deletions cut 1 base from V and 0 bases from J, with 13 bases between. CDR3 nucleotides: TGTGCCAGCAGCTTAGAGGGCCGGGCATACTCCTACGAGCAGTACTTC. Translation: CASSLEGRAYSYEQYF.

The rearrangement links TRBV7-2 to TRBJ2-5, with D possibly TRBD2 on 5 matching bases. Germline V gene data show CDR1 as SGHTA and CDR2 as FQGNSA. The CDR3 consists of 14 residues. The V gene lost 4 bases and the J gene lost 4 bases, with 13 bases spanning the gap. The CDR3 protein is CASSSSGKRETQYF. In DNA, the CDR3 is TGTGCCAGCAGCTCCTCGGGGAAGCGAGAGACCCAGTACTTC. The variable domain in full, completed from reference TRBV7-2 and TRBJ2-5, reads GAGVSQSPSNKVTEKGKDVELRCDPISGHTALYWYRQSLGQGLEFLIYFQGNSAPDKSGLPSDRFSAERTGGSVSTLTIQRTQQEDSAVYLCASSSSGKRETQYFGPGTRLLVL.

The chain recombines TRBV4-3 with TRBJ2-3; D ambiguous. V was trimmed by 0 bases and J by 0 bases, leaving 10 bases between them. CDR3 length equals 16 residues. Germline V gives CDR1 LGHNA, CDR2 YSLEER. CDR3 in amino acids: CASSQEKSASTDTQYF. In DNA, the CDR3 is TGCGCCAGCAGCCAAGAGAAGAGCGCTAGCACAGATACGCAGTATTTT.

This chain joins TRBV2 and TRBJ2-1; 8 bases match TRBD2. CDR3 length: 14 amino acids. Germline V CDR1 and CDR2: SNHLY, FYNNEI. V shed 8 bases and J 1 base; nucleotides not matched to a gene: 4. The CDR3 DNA reads as TGTGCCAGCCGTAGCGGGAAGTCCTACAATGAGCAGTTCTTC. The encoded protein is CASRSGKSYNEQFF.

The genes are TRBV9 and TRBJ1-1; 7 nucleotides match TRBD1. The CDR3 has 14 residues. Germline CDR1 is SGDLS and CDR2 is YYNGEE. Trimming removed 2 bases from V and 9 bases from J; junction bases left unmatched: 10. The CDR3 loop reads CASSVIGTGVQAFF. The CDR3 nucleotides are TGTGCCAGCAGCGTTATAGGTACAGGGGTCCAAGCTTTCTTT.